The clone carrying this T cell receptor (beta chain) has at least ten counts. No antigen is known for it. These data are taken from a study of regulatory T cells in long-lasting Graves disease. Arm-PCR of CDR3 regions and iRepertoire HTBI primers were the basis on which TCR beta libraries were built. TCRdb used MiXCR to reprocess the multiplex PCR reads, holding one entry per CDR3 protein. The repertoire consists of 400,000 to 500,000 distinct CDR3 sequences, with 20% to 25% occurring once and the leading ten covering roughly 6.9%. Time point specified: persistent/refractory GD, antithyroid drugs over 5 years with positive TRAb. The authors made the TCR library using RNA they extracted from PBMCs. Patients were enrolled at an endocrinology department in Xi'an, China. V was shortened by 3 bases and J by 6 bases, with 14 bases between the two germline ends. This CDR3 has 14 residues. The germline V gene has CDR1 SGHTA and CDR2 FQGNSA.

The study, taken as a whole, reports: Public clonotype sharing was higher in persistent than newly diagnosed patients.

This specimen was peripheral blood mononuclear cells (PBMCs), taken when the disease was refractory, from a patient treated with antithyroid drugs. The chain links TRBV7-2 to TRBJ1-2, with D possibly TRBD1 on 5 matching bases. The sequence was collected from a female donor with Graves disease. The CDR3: CASSLQGIGHGYTF. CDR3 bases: TGTGCCAGCAGCTTGCAGGGAATAGGACATGGCTACACCTTC.